This entry lists 20 T cell receptor beta chains sequenced from one sample in a study of T cell responses to AZD1222 COVID-19 vaccine. The method was immunoSEQ multiplex PCR; TCRdb's version includes in-frame clones alone and lacks a portion of them. Of just over 95,000 clones listed, approximately 88% are singletons. The starting material was peripheral blood, obtained on day 0 of AZD1222 vaccination. These receptors were obtained from an adult in good health.

This sequence joins TRBV19 and TRBJ2-2; 8 positions agree with TRBD2. CDR1 and CDR2 (germline): LNHDA, SQIVND (reference sequence). Trimming removed 9 bases from V and 3 bases from J; junction bases left unmatched: 12. The CDR3 length is 16 residues. The CDR3 coding sequence is TGTGCCAGCCGGAGGATCACTAGCGGCCACACCGGGGAGCTGTTTTTT. Amino acids: CASRRITSGHTGELFF.

The gene calls are TRBV19 and TRBJ1-1; 8 nucleotides agree with TRBD1. Germline assignment: CDR1 LNHDA and CDR2 SQIVND (reference sequence). Trimming cost V 3 bases and J 4 bases; bases outside gene matches: 10. The CDR3 sequence is 16 residues long. The CDR3 nucleotides read TGTGCCAGTAGTATTAGCACAGGGGGTCAGGCCACTGAAGCTTTCTTT. It is translated as CASSISTGGQATEAFF.

V gene TRBV19 combines with J gene TRBJ1-6; 10 nucleotides agree with TRBD1. Germline V gene sequence: CDR1 LNHDA, CDR2 SQIVND (reference sequence). Unmatched junction bases numbered 13, after V lost 2 bases and J lost 9 bases. This CDR3 is 18 amino acids long. The CDR3 here is CASSILPGQGSGRSPLHF. The CDR3 bases are TGTGCCAGTAGTATATTACCGGGACAGGGGAGCGGGCGTTCACCCCTCCACTTT.

The chain joins TRBV27 to TRBJ1-2, with D possibly TRBD1 on 5 matching bases. The CDR3 has 14 residues. Germline V gene sequence: CDR1 MNHEY, CDR2 SMNVEV (reference sequence). V lost 6 bases to trimming and J lost 0 bases, with 11 bases between them. The CDR3 coding sequence is TGTGCCAGCAGGAGGGACCGAGCTAACTATGGCTACACCTTC. Its translation: CASRRDRANYGYTF.

The V gene is TRBV30, the J gene TRBJ1-5, with D possibly TRBD1 on 6 matching bases. Germline CDR1 is GTSNPN and CDR2 is SVGIG (reference sequence). V was shortened by 3 bases and J by 5 bases, with 11 bases between the two germline ends. The CDR3 is 13 residues long. The CDR3: CAWSGTNYQPQHF. CDR3 coding DNA: TGTGCCTGGAGCGGGACAAACTATCAGCCCCAGCATTTT.

The rearrangement uses TRBV7-2 and TRBJ1-1; no reliable D call. Germline values: CDR1 SGHTA, CDR2 FQGNSA. This CDR3 contains 14 residues. V was shortened by 4 bases and J by 2 bases, with 11 bases between the two germline ends. Here the CDR3 reads CASSWPPYNTEAFF. CDR3 nucleotide sequence: TGTGCCAGCAGCTGGCCACCATATAACACTGAAGCTTTCTTT.

The chain recombines TRBV7-2 with TRBJ2-7; the D is unclear. Germline V gene sequence: CDR1 SGHTA, CDR2 FQGNSA. Trimming removed 4 bases at V and 5 bases at J, with 9 bases between. This CDR3 is 12 amino acids long. The CDR3 region is CASSWGRDEQYF. The CDR3 DNA follows: TGTGCCAGCAGCTGGGGTAGGGACGAGCAGTACTTC.

This clone showed up just once. J is TRBJ2-7 and V is TRBV5-6, with D unclear. This CDR3 comprises 12 residues. V was trimmed by 4 bases and J by 12 bases, leaving 17 bases between them. Germline V gives CDR1 SGHDT, CDR2 YYEEEE. CDR3 amino acids: CASSRIDRTTYF. DNA for the CDR3: TGTGCCAGCAGCCGAATCGATAGGACCACGTACTTC. The whole variable domain, remainder taken from reference TRBV5-6 and TRBJ2-7, is DAGVTQSPTHLIKTRGQQVTLRCSPKSGHDTVSWYQQALGQGPQFIFQYYEEEERQRGNFPDRFSGHQFPNYSSELNVNALLLGDSALYLCASSRIDRTTYFGPGTRLTVT.

The chain uses TRBV7-4 and TRBJ1-1, with D perhaps TRBD1 (5 bases). V lost 4 bases to trimming and J lost 7 bases, with 7 bases between them. In germline, CDR1 is SGHVT, CDR2 SQSDAQ. The CDR3 is 11 residues long. Here the CDR3 DNA reads TGTGCCAGCAGCTATACAGGTGAAGCTTTCTTT. This encodes CASSYTGEAFF. Full variable domain (rest looked up from reference TRBV7-4 and TRBJ1-1): GAGVSQSPRYKVAKRGRDVALRCDSISGHVTLYWYRQTLGQGSEVLTYSQSDAQRDKSGRPSGRFSAERPERSVSTLKIQRTEQGDSAVYLCASSYTGEAFFGQGTRLTVV.

V gene TRBV4-3 combines with J gene TRBJ1-6, with D possibly being TRBD1 (5 bases). Looked up from germline, CDR1 is LGHNA and CDR2 is YSLEER. This CDR3 has 16 amino acids. V gave up 3 bases and J gave up 2 bases, with 11 bases separating them. The CDR3: CASSQFKGTYNSPLHF. CDR3 bases: TGCGCCAGCAGCCAGTTCAAGGGGACCTATAATTCACCCCTCCACTTT.

This rearrangement joins TRBV6-6 to TRBJ1-4, with unresolved D. This CDR3 spans 14 amino acids. CDR1 is MNHNY and CDR2 is SVGAGI in the germline V gene (reference sequence). V shed 7 bases and J shed 5 bases, with 14 bases lying between them. The DNA of the CDR3 is TGTGCCAGCAAGGACGGACCAAAGAATGAAAAACTGTTTTTT. Its translation: CASKDGPKNEKLFF.

The chain has TRBV3-1 (or the pseudogene TRBV3-2) and TRBJ1-6; maybe TRBD1 (6 bases). The germline V and J ends were trimmed by 1 base and 8 bases, with 30 bases remaining between them. Germline loops: CDR1 LGHDT, CDR2 YNNKEL (reference sequence). The CDR3 is 21 amino acids. The CDR3, as DNA: TGTGCCAGCAGCCAAGTCGGTAATATTGAACAGGGAGTAAGGGAGGATTCACCCCTCCACTTT. This sequence encodes CASSQVGNIEQGVREDSPLHF.

There are a few counts of this clone. This rearrangement joins TRBV7-2 to TRBJ1-2, with 7 nucleotides matching TRBD1. Germline CDR1 SGHTA, CDR2 FQGNSA. The CDR3 covers 15 residues. The trim removed 3 bases at V and 0 bases at J, leaving 4 bases unmatched. The CDR3, as DNA: TGTGCCAGCAGCTTGCGGACAGGATCTAACTATGGCTACACCTTC. The encoded protein is CASSLRTGSNYGYTF.

The chain recombines TRBV19 with TRBJ1-1, with a possible D match to TRBD1 (6 bases). V was trimmed by 2 bases and J by 8 bases, leaving 18 bases between them. The CDR3 extends over 15 amino acids. Looked up from germline, CDR1 is LNHDA and CDR2 is SQIVND (reference sequence). This CDR3 reads CASSITGLPKLEAFF. Here the CDR3 DNA reads TGTGCCAGTAGTATAACAGGGCTCCCTAAGTTGGAAGCTTTCTTT.

The chain is built from TRBV6-1 and TRBJ2-3, with D possibly TRBD1 on 6 matching bases. This CDR3 has 14 residues. Trimming left V 3 bases short and J 3 bases short, with 10 bases between. Germline CDR1 and CDR2: MNHNS and SASEGT. The CDR3 here is CASSDVQGTDTQYF. The CDR3 DNA reads TGTGCCAGCAGTGATGTCCAGGGGACAGATACGCAGTATTTT.

This chain connects TRBV30 to TRBJ1-4, with D unclear. The V end lost 3 bases, the J end lost 7 bases, and 15 bases lay between the germline ends. The CDR3 covers 14 residues. The germline V gene encodes CDR1 GTSNPN and CDR2 SVGIG (reference sequence). CDR3 sequence: CAWRREHGSEKLFF. The DNA of the CDR3 is TGTGCCTGGAGAAGGGAACATGGAAGTGAAAAACTGTTTTTT.

This chain joins TRBV18 and TRBJ2-7; 10 nucleotides line up with TRBD1. Germline CDR1 KGHSH, CDR2 LQKENI. CDR3 length: 15 residues. V lost 3 bases and J lost 5; bases outside the gene matches: 7. CDR3 sequence: CASSPTGTGDNEQYF. The CDR3 bases are TGTGCCAGCTCACCTACCGGGACAGGGGATAACGAGCAGTACTTC.

The J gene is TRBJ2-5, the V gene TRBV3-1 (or the pseudogene TRBV3-2); 14 nucleotides match TRBD2. The CDR3 sequence is 16 residues long. From germline, CDR1 is LGHDT and CDR2 YNNKEL (reference sequence). Losses at the gene ends were 4 bases for V and 4 bases for J; bases not matched to a gene: 5. Written as DNA, the CDR3 is TGTGCCAGCAGCCTCGGACTAGCGGGGGGCGGAGAGACCCAGTACTTC. It is translated as CASSLGLAGGGETQYF.

The chain recombines TRBV28 with TRBJ2-7, with TRBD2 matching over 9 bases. Looked up from germline, CDR1 is MDHEN and CDR2 is SYDVKM. The V segment lost 2 bases and the J segment 1 base; nucleotides outside the gene matches: 3. This CDR3 has 15 amino acids. The CDR3 loop is CASSLAGGLSYEQYF. CDR3 sequence (DNA): TGTGCCAGCAGTTTAGCGGGGGGGTTATCCTACGAGCAGTACTTC.

The chain carries TRBV2 and TRBJ1-3, with TRBD1 as a possible D gene (5 bases). Trimming stripped 6 bases from V and 0 bases from J, with 9 bases between. Germline loops: CDR1 SNHLY, CDR2 FYNNEI. CDR3 length equals 14 residues. The CDR3 is CASRRQISGNTIYF. CDR3 DNA sequence: TGTGCCAGCAGGCGACAGATCTCTGGAAACACCATATATTTT.